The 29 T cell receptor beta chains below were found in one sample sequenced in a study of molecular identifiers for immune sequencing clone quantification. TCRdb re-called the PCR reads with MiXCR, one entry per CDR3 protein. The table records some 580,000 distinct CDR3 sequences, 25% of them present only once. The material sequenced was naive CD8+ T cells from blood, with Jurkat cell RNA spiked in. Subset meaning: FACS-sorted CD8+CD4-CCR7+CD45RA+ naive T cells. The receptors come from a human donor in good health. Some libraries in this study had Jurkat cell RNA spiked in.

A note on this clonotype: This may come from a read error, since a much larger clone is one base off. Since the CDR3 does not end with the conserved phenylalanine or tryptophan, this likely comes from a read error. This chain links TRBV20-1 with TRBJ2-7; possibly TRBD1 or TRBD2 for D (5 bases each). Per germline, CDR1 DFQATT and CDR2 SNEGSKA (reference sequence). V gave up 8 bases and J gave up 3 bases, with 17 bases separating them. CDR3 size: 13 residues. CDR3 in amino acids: CSLKTRGGYEQYI. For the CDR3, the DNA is TGCAGTCTCAAGACGAGGGGCGGCTACGAGCAGTACATC.

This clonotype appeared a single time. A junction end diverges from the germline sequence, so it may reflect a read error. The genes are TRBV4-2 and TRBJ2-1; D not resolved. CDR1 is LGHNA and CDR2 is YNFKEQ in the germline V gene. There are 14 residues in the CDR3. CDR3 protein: CASGQDSVVLVQFF. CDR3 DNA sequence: TGTGCCAGCGGCCAAGATAGTGTTGTCTTAGTGCAGTTCTTC.

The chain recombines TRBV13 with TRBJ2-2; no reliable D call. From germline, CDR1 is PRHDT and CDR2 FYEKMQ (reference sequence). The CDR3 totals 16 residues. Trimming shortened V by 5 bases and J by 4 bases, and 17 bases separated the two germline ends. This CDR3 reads CASSTYSEVRTGELFF. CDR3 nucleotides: TGTGCCAGCAGCACATACAGTGAGGTGCGCACCGGGGAGCTGTTTTTT.

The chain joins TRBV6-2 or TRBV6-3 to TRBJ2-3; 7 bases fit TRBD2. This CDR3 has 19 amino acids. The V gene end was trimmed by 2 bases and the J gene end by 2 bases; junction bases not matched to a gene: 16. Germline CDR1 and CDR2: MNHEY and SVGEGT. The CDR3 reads CASSYRTTTSRKDTDTQYF. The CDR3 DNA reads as TGTGCCAGCAGTTACCGTACCACGACTAGCCGGAAAGACACAGATACGCAGTATTTT.

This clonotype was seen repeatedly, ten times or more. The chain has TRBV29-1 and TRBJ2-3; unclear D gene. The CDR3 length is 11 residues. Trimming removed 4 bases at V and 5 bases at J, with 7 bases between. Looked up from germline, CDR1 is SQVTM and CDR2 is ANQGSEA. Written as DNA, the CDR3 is TGCAGCGTTGTTGAGAGAGATACGCAGTATTTT. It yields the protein CSVVERDTQYF.

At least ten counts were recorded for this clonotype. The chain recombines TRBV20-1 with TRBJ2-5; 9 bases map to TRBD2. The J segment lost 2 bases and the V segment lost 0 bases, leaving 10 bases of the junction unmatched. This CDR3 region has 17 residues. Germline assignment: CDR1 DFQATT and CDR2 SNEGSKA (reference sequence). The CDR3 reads CSARDDSASGVQETQYF. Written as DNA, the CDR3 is TGCAGTGCTAGAGATGACTCGGCTAGCGGGGTACAAGAGACCCAGTACTTC.

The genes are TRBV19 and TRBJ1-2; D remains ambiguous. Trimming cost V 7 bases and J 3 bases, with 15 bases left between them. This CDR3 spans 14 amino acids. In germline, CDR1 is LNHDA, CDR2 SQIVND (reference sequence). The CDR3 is CASTEVGNDYGYTF. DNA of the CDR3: TGTGCCAGTACCGAAGTGGGGAACGACTATGGCTACACCTTC. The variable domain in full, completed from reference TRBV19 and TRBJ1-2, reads DGGITQSPKYLFRKEGQNVTLSCEQNLNHDAMYWYRQDPGQGLRLIYYSQIVNDFQKGDIAEGYSVSREKKESFPLTVTSAQKNPTAFYLCASTEVGNDYGYTFGSGTRLTVV.

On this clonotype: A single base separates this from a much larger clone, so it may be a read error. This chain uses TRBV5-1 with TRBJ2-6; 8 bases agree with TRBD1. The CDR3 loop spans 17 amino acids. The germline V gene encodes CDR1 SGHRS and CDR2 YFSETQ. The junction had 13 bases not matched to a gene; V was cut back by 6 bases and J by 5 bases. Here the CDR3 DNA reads TGCGCCAGCATAGGAGGGACAGGACTATCTAGGGCCAACGTCCTGACTTTC. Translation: CASIGGTGLSRANVLTF.

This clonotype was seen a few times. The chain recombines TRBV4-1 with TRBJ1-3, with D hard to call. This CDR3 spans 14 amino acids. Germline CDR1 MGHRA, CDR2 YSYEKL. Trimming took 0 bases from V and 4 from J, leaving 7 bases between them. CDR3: CASSQDELGNTIYF. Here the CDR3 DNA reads TGCGCCAGCAGCCAAGATGAACTCGGAAACACCATATATTTT.

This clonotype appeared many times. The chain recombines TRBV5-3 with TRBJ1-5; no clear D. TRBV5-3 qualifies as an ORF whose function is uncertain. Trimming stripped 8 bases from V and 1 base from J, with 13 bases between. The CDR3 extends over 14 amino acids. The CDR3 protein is CASSLWASNQPQHF. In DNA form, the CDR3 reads TGTGCCAGCAGTTTATGGGCAAGCAATCAGCCCCAGCATTTT.

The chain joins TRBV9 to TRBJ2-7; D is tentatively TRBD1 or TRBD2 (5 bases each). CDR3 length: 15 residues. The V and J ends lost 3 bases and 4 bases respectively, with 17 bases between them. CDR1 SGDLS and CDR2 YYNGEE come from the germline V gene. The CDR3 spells CASSAFGAPLYEQYF. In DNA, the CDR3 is TGTGCCAGCAGCGCCTTCGGGGCACCCCTTTACGAGCAGTACTTC.

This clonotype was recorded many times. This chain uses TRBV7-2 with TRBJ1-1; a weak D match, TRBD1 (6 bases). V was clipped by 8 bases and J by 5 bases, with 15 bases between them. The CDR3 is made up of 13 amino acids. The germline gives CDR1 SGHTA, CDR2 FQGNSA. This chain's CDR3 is CASGSWGRTEAFF. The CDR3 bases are TGTGCCAGCGGCTCCTGGGGGCGGACTGAAGCTTTCTTT. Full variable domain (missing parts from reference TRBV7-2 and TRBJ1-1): GAGVSQSPSNKVTEKGKDVELRCDPISGHTALYWYRQSLGQGLEFLIYFQGNSAPDKSGLPSDRFSAERTGGSVSTLTIQRTQQEDSAVYLCASGSWGRTEAFFGQGTRLTVV.

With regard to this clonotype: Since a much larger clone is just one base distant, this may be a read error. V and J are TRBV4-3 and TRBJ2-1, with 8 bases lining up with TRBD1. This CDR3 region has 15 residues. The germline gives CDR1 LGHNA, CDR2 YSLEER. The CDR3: CASSQGQGILDEQSF. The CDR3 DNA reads TGCGCCAGCAGCCAAGGACAGGGGATATTGGATGAGCAGTCCTTC.

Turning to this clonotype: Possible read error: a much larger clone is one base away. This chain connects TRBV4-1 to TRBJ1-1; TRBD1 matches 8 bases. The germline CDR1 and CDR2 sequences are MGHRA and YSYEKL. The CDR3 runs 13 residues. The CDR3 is CASSADRDTEALF. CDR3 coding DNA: TGCGCCAGCAGCGCGGACAGGGACACTGAAGCTCTCTTT.

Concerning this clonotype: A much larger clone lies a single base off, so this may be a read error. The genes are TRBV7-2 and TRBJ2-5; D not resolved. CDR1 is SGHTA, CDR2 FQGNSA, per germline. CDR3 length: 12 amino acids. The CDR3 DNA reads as TGTGCCAGCAGCCCACTAACGGAGACCCTGTACTTC. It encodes CASSPLTETLYF. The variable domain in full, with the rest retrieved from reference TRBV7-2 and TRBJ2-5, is GAGVSQSPSNKVTEKGKDVELRCDPISGHTALYWYRQSLGQGLEFLIYFQGNSAPDKSGLPSDRFSAERTGGSVSTLTIQRTQQEDSAVYLCASSPLTETLYFGPGTRLLVL.

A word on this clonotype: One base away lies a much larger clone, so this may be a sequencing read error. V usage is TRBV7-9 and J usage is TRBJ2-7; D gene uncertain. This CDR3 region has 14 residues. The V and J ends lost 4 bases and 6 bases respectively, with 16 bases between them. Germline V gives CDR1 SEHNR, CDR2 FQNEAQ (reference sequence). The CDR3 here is CASSSTGRPCEQYF. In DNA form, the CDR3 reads TGTGCCAGCAGCTCGACGGGCCGTCCCTGCGAGCAGTACTTC.

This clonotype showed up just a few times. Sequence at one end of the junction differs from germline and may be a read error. The CDR3 region has the DNA TGCAGTGCTGGAGATTCAGCGGCAGGCCTGAGAACCGGGGAGCTGTTTTTT. It translates to CSAGDSAAGLRTGELFF. The chain joins TRBV20-1 to TRBJ2-2, with D possibly matching TRBD2 (5 bases). In germline, CDR1 is DFQATT, CDR2 SNEGSKA (reference sequence). The CDR3 extends over 17 amino acids.

The CDR3 is CASGRVMNTEAFF. The CDR3 DNA sequence: TGTGCCAGCGGCAGGGTCATGAACACTGAAGCTTTCTTT. This chain uses TRBV6-6 with TRBJ1-1; a weak D match, TRBD1 (5 bases). V shed 8 bases and J shed 0 bases, with 10 bases lying between them. The germline V gene encodes CDR1 MNHNY and CDR2 SVGAGI (reference sequence). The CDR3 runs 13 residues.

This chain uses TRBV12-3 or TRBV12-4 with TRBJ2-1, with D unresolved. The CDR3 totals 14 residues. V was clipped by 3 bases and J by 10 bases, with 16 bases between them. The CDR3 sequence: CASSFPSATREQFF. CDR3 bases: TGTGCCAGCAGTTTCCCGTCTGCTACTCGGGAGCAGTTCTTC.

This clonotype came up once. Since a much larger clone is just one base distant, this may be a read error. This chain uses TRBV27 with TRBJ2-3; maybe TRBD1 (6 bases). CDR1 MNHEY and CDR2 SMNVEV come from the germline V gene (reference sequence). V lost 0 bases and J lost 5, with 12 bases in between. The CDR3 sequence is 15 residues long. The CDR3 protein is CASSLSDSNLDTQYF. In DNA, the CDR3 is TGTGCCAGCAGTTTATCGGACAGCAACCTAGATACGCAGTATTTT.

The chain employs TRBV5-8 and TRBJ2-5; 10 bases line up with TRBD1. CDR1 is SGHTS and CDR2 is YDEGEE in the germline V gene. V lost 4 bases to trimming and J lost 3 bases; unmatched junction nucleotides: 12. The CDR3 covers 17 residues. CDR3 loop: CASSQPGQGKAKETQYF. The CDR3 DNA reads TGTGCCAGCAGCCAGCCGGGACAGGGGAAGGCAAAAGAGACCCAGTACTTC.

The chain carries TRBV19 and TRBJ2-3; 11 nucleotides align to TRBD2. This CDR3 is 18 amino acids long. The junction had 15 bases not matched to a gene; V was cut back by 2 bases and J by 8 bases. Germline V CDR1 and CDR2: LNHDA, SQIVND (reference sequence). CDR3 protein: CASSILAGGEGTGITQYF. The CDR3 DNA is TGTGCCAGTAGTATACTAGCGGGAGGAGAGGGAACCGGGATTACGCAGTATTTT.

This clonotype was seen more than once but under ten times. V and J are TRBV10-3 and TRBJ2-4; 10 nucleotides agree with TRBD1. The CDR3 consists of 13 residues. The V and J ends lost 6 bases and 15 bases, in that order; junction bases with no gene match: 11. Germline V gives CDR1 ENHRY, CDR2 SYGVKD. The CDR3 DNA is TGTGCCATCAGAACAAATCCGGGACAGGGGATGTACTTC. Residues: CAIRTNPGQGMYF.

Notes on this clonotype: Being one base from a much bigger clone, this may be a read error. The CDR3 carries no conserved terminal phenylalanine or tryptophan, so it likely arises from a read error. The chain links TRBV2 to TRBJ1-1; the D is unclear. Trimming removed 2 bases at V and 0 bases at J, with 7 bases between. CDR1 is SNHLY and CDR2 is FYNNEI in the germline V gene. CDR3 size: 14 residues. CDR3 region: CASSEWNLNTEAFL. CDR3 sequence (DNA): TGTGCCAGCAGTGAATGGAATTTGAACACTGAAGCTTTCCTT.

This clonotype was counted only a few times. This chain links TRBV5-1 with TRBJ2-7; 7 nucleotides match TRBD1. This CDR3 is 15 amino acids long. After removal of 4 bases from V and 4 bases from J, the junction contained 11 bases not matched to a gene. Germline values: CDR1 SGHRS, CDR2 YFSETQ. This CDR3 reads CASSPDRDSYYEQYF. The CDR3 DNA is TGCGCCAGCAGCCCCGACCGGGACAGCTATTACGAGCAGTACTTC.

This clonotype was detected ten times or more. The CDR3 DNA reads TGTGCCAGCAGTCTAGCGGCCTACACCGGGGAGCTGTTTTTT. Its translation is CASSLAAYTGELFF. The chain is built from TRBV6-5 and TRBJ2-2, with 7 bases matching TRBD2. This CDR3 has 14 residues. The V and J ends lost 5 bases and 3 bases, in that order; junction bases with no gene match: 3. Germline V gene sequence: CDR1 MNHEY, CDR2 SVGAGI.

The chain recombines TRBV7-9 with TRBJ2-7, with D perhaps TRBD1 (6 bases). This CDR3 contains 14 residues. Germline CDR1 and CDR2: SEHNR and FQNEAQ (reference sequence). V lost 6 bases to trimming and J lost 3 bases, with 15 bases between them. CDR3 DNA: TGTGCCAGCAGACCTCTCTCAGGGGACTACGAGCAGTACTTC. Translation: CASRPLSGDYEQYF.

CDR3 region: CSARGGQGRTYEQYF. The CDR3 DNA follows: TGCAGTGCTAGGGGCGGACAGGGAAGAACCTACGAGCAGTACTTC. This chain links TRBV20-1 with TRBJ2-7; 8 nucleotides line up with TRBD1. This CDR3 region has 15 residues. The ends lost 3 bases at V and 2 bases at J; junction bases unmatched: 9. Per germline, CDR1 DFQATT and CDR2 SNEGSKA (reference sequence).

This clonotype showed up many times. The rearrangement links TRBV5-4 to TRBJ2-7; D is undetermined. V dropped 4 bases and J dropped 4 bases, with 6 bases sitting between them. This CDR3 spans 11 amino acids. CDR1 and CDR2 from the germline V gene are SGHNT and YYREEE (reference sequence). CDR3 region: CASSVGYEQYF. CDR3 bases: TGTGCCAGCAGCGTGGGTTACGAGCAGTACTTC.